This T cell receptor beta chain was documented in a study of CD8 T cells in Susac syndrome. Reverse transcription of about 0.5 to 1 ug RNA used random hexamers. MiXCR, run by TCRdb on the immunoSEQ multiplex PCR reads, gives a single entry per CDR3 protein. The repertoire holds over 150,000 distinct CDR3 sequences, with under 95% as singletons. V was shortened by 3 bases and J by 4 bases, with 13 bases between the two germline ends. The CDR3 has 13 amino acids. Germline V gene data show CDR1 as DFQATT and CDR2 as SNEGSKA (reference sequence). Sequencing of TCR beta, carried out with a high-throughput approach, was applied to CD8+ and CD4+ T cells from the blood.

The TCR comes from a human donor with multiple sclerosis. The chain combines TRBV20-1 with TRBJ2-7; tentatively, D is TRBD1 (6 bases). The specimen was CD4+ T cells from PBMCs. The CDR3 here is CSASVDRDYEQYF. CDR3 DNA sequence: TGCAGTGCTAGTGTGGACAGAGATTACGAGCAGTACTTC.